The 18 T cell receptor beta chains below were found in one sample sequenced in a study of cytotoxic CD8 clonotypes in ibrutinib-treated CLL. TCRdb's table, derived via immunoSEQ multiplex PCR, lists solely in-frame clones and lacks some. The table includes over 250,000 clones, around 69% detected once. The source was PBMCs, collected at disease progression, from a patient treated with ibrutinib. The receptors come from a human donor with chronic lymphocytic leukemia.

The chain couples TRBV7-8 to TRBJ2-7; D gene uncertain. Germline V CDR1 and CDR2: SGHVS, FQNEAQ. Trimming cost V 2 bases and J 0 bases, with 8 bases left between them. CDR3 length: 14 amino acids. Here the CDR3 DNA reads TGTGCCAGCAGCTTAACGAGGAGCTCCTACGAGCAGTACTTC. Translated: CASSLTRSSYEQYF. The full variable domain, in which reference TRBV7-8 and TRBJ2-7 provide the parts outside the CDR3, is GAGVSQSPRYKVAKRGQDVALRCDPISGHVSLFWYQQALGQGPEFLTYFQNEAQLDKSGLPSDRFFAERPEGSVSTLKIQRTQQEDSAVYLCASSLTRSSYEQYFGPGTRLTVT.

This sequence joins TRBV9 and TRBJ2-3, with D hard to call. V was clipped by 4 bases and J by 2 bases, with 8 bases between them. The germline CDR1 and CDR2 sequences are SGDLS and YYNGEE. The CDR3 covers 13 residues. The CDR3 sequence: CASSPPATDTQYF. The CDR3 DNA sequence: TGTGCCAGCAGCCCTCCCGCCACAGATACGCAGTATTTT.

This chain uses TRBV5-5 with TRBJ1-2, with D possibly being TRBD1 (5 bases). Germline V gene lookup returns CDR1 SGHKS and CDR2 YYEKEE (reference sequence). The CDR3 extends over 14 amino acids. V was trimmed by 1 base and J by 4 bases, leaving 11 bases between them. The chain's CDR3 is CASSLQQGIYGYTF. CDR3 DNA sequence: TGTGCCAGCAGCTTGCAGCAGGGAATCTATGGCTACACCTTC.

J is TRBJ1-2 and V is TRBV12-5; tentatively, D is TRBD1 (6 bases). The CDR3 extends over 13 amino acids. V lost 3 bases and J 3 bases, leaving 8 bases between the germline ends. Germline V gives CDR1 LGHNT, CDR2 FRNRAP. This chain's CDR3 is CASGLGGHYGYTF. The CDR3 DNA sequence: TGTGCTAGTGGTTTAGGGGGTCACTATGGCTACACCTTC. The variable domain in full, completed from reference TRBV12-5 and TRBJ1-2, reads DARVTQTPRHKVTEMGQEVTMRCQPILGHNTVFWYRQTMMQGLELLAYFRNRAPLDDSGMPKDRFSAEMPDATLATLKIQPSEPRDSAVYFCASGLGGHYGYTFGSGTRLTVV.

Of note for this clone: The same CDR3 can be traced to other DNA sequences in this sample. The J gene is TRBJ2-5, the V gene TRBV7-2; no firm D call. V lost 2 bases, J lost 5 bases, and 9 bases lay in between. Germline V gene lookup returns CDR1 SGHTA and CDR2 FQGNSA. The CDR3 sequence is 13 residues long. The CDR3 region is CASSLNGAETQYF. Written as DNA, the CDR3 is TGTGCCAGCAGCTTAAACGGTGCGGAGACCCAGTACTTC.

The V call is TRBV7-8, the J call TRBJ2-1, with 8 bases that match TRBD1. After removal of 6 bases from V and 7 bases from J, the junction contained 14 bases not matched to a gene. Germline CDR1 SGHVS, CDR2 FQNEAQ. The CDR3 runs 16 residues. The CDR3 DNA reads TGTGCCAGCAGGGACCGCGGCAGGGGGCGCATGAATGAGCAGTTCTTC. Its translation: CASRDRGRGRMNEQFF.

This rearrangement joins TRBV2 to TRBJ2-1; 7 bases agree with TRBD2. CDR1 is SNHLY and CDR2 is FYNNEI in the germline V gene. The CDR3 length is 15 residues. J was trimmed by 0 bases and V by 2 bases; bases with no gene match: 1. DNA of the CDR3: TGTGCCAGCAGTGAATGGGGGGGCTCCTACAATGAGCAGTTCTTC. This translates into CASSEWGGSYNEQFF.

This clone was recorded once. The identical CDR3 is also encoded by other nucleotide sequences in the sample. This sequence joins TRBV11-2 and TRBJ2-3, with D possibly being TRBD2 (5 bases). V gave up 5 bases and J gave up 0 bases, with 21 bases separating them. The CDR3 has 18 residues. In germline, CDR1 is SGHAT, CDR2 FQNNGV. CDR3: CASSTLVGSGPSTDTQYF. For the CDR3, the DNA is TGTGCCAGCAGCACACTAGTGGGAAGTGGTCCTAGCACAGATACGCAGTATTTT.

In this sample, this clone turned up a few times. The sample carries other DNA sequences with the same CDR3. The rearrangement joins TRBV18 to TRBJ2-7; 9 nucleotides align to TRBD2. The CDR3 runs to 13 residues. V lost 0 bases to trimming and J lost 6 bases; unmatched junction nucleotides: 0. Germline loops: CDR1 KGHSH, CDR2 LQKENI. In nucleotides, the CDR3 is TGTGCCAGCTCACCACCGCGGGGGGGCGAGCAGTACTTC. It specifies CASSPPRGGEQYF.

The V and J genes are TRBV19 and TRBJ1-2; 11 nucleotides agree with TRBD1. With V trimmed by 9 bases and J by 2 bases, 5 bases remained unmatched. CDR3 length: 14 amino acids. Germline CDR1 LNHDA, CDR2 SQIVND (reference sequence). In DNA form, the CDR3 reads TGTGCCAGCCGGGACAGGGGGGGAAACTATGGCTACACCTTC. As protein: CASRDRGGNYGYTF.

There are a few counts of this clone. The chain couples TRBV11-2 to TRBJ2-7, with TRBD2 as a possible D gene (6 bases). There are 16 residues in the CDR3. Trimming shortened V by 1 base and J by 6 bases, and 19 bases separated the two germline ends. Germline lookup yields CDR1 SGHAT and CDR2 FQNNGV. For the CDR3, the DNA is TGTGCCAGCAGCTTAGTAGGCGGGGCGCCCGTGGGCGAGCAGTACTTC. It is translated as CASSLVGGAPVGEQYF.

The V gene is TRBV6-5, the J gene TRBJ1-1; the match to TRBD1 covers 9 bases. The germline V gene encodes CDR1 MNHEY and CDR2 SVGAGI. The CDR3 consists of 14 residues. Trimming at V came to 6 bases and at J to 5 bases, leaving 7 bases not matched to a gene. The CDR3 DNA reads as TGTGCCAGCAGGCGGGCGACAGGGGGAACTGAAGCTTTCTTT. Its protein is CASRRATGGTEAFF.

This chain uses TRBV6-1 with TRBJ1-5, with 10 bases fitting TRBD1. With V trimmed by 5 bases and J by 4 bases, 5 bases remained unmatched. The V gene's germline CDR1 is MNHNS and CDR2 SASEGT. This CDR3 comprises 15 residues. The CDR3 DNA sequence: TGTGCCAGCAGTATCGGGACAGGGGCAAATCAGCCCCAGCATTTT. This translates into CASSIGTGANQPQHF.

This clone was detected a few times. The chain is built from TRBV28 and TRBJ1-2; a possible D gene is TRBD1 (5 bases). Trimming took off 2 bases at V and 6 bases at J, with 19 bases between the two ends. The length of the CDR3 is 16 residues. Per the germline V gene, CDR1 is MDHEN and CDR2 is SYDVKM. The CDR3 DNA follows: TGTGCCAGCAGTTTAGCCCGAGTCTGGGGGTGGAATGGCTACACCTTC. Its protein is CASSLARVWGWNGYTF.

The sample holds many counts of this clone. V is TRBV6-1 and J is TRBJ1-2; D is possibly TRBD1 (6 bases). V dropped 6 bases and J dropped 8 bases, with 13 bases sitting between them. This CDR3 contains 12 residues. CDR1 and CDR2 from the germline V gene are MNHNS and SASEGT. The DNA for the CDR3 is TGTGCCAGCAGGCCGAGGGGGGACGGCTACACCTTC. It is translated as CASRPRGDGYTF.

Only one count was recorded for this clone. This chain uses TRBV18 with TRBJ1-5, with TRBD1 as a possible D gene (5 bases). Deletions cut 6 bases from V and 0 bases from J, with 9 bases between. This CDR3 has 14 amino acids. The germline V gene has CDR1 KGHSH and CDR2 LQKENI. For the CDR3, the DNA is TGTGCCAGCTCCCGAGGGGATAGCAATCAGCCCCAGCATTTT. Translation gives CASSRGDSNQPQHF. Based on the CDR3 plus reference TRBV18 and TRBJ1-5, the full variable domain is NAGVMQNPRHLVRRRGQEARLRCSPMKGHSHVYWYRQLPEEGLKFMVYLQKENIIDESGMPKERFSAEFPKEGPSILRIQQVVRGDSAAYFCASSRGDSNQPQHFGDGTRLSIL.

V gene TRBV11-3 combines with J gene TRBJ2-2, with D perhaps TRBD1 (5 bases). This CDR3 has 15 amino acids. The V gene's germline CDR1 is SGHNT and CDR2 YENEEA. Trimming stripped 1 base from V and 6 bases from J, with 12 bases between. The CDR3 sequence is CASSLGVGLAGELFF. In DNA form, the CDR3 reads TGTGCCAGCAGCTTAGGTGTGGGGCTTGCCGGGGAGCTGTTTTTT.

The V call is TRBV6-5, the J call TRBJ1-2, with 8 bases that match TRBD1. This CDR3 is 14 amino acids long. Germline lookup yields CDR1 MNHEY and CDR2 SVGAGI. J gave up 2 bases and V 6 bases, and 5 bases lay outside the gene matches. The CDR3 loop reads CASRTGGRNYGYTF. Here the CDR3 DNA reads TGTGCCAGCAGAACAGGGGGGCGCAACTATGGCTACACCTTC.